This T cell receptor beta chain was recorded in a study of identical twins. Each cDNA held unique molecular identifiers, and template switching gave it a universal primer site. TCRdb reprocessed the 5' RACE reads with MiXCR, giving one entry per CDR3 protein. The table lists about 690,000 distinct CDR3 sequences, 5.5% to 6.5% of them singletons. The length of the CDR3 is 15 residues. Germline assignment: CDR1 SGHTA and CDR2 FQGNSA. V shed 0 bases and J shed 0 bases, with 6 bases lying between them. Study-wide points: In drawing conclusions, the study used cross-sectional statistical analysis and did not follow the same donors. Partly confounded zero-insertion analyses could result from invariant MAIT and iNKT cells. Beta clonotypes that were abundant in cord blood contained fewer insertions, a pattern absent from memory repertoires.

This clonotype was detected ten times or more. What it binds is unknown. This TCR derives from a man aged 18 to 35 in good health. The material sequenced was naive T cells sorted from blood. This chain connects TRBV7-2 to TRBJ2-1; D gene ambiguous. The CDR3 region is CASSLAGYSYNEQFF. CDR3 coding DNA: TGTGCCAGCAGCTTAGCGGGATACTCCTACAATGAGCAGTTCTTC. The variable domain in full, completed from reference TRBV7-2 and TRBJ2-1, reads GAGVSQSPSNKVTEKGKDVELRCDPISGHTALYWYRQSLGQGLEFLIYFQGNSAPDKSGLPSDRFSAERTGGSVSTLTIQRTQQEDSAVYLCASSLAGYSYNEQFFGPGTRLTVL.